This T cell receptor (beta chain) was recorded in a study of cytomegalovirus exposure and HLA in healthy donors. Study-wide findings and caveats: Researchers counted around 170 TCR beta chains as cytomegalovirus-associated. Later analysis demonstrated an association between a missense DCLRE1C variant and TCR beta V- and J-gene trimming.

As regards this clone: The antigen is not known.

Although they were nominally healthy when sampled, donors likely had unrecorded immune exposures. 13 Jbeta primers and 60 Vbeta primers were used for the PCR. Libraries were prepared by immunoSEQ multiplex PCR; TCRdb keeps only in-frame clonotypes and omits some of them. This table has some 150,000 clones, roughly 89% appearing once. The origin of this receptor is a woman in her thirties in good health and CMV-seronegative. The specimen was PBMCs.

Here the CDR3 DNA reads TGTGCCAGCAGCTTAGCCTCCGGGACAGAGTTTAACTACGAGCAGTACTTC. It yields the protein CASSLASGTEFNYEQYF. The V gene is TRBV7-9, the J gene TRBJ2-7, with 7 bases aligning to TRBD1. The CDR3 loop spans 17 amino acids. Unmatched junction bases numbered 11, after V lost 0 bases and J lost 3 bases. The germline gives CDR1 SEHNR, CDR2 FQNEAQ (reference sequence).